This paragraph reports one T cell receptor beta chain. The entry originates in a study of PD-1 blockade in classical Hodgkin lymphoma. The data were produced by immunoSEQ multiplex PCR, yet TCRdb's version contains in-frame clones alone and is incomplete. The data contain some 30,000 clones, less than 80% of them singletons. Trimming at V came to 2 bases and at J to 4 bases, leaving 3 bases not matched to a gene. This CDR3 region has 15 residues. Germline V gene lookup returns CDR1 SEHNR and CDR2 FQNEAQ (reference sequence). Each patient relapsed following autologous stem cell transplantation, and prior brentuximab vedotin exposure differed.

The specimen comprised peripheral blood mononuclear cells (PBMCs), sampled before the second cycle of nivolumab. This clonotype was sampled from a human donor with classical Hodgkin lymphoma. V gene TRBV7-9 combines with J gene TRBJ2-3, with 10 bases that match TRBD2. The CDR3, as DNA: TGTGCCAGCAGCTTAACTAGCGGGGCAGCAGATACGCAGTATTTT. It codes for CASSLTSGAADTQYF.